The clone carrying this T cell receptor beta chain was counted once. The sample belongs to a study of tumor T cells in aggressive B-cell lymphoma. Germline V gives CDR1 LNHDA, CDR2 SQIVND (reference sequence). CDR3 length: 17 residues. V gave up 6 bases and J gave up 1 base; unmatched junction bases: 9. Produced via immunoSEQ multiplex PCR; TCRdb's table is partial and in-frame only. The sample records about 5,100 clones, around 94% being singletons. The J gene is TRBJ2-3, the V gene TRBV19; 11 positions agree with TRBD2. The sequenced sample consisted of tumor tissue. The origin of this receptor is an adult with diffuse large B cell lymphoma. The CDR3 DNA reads TGTGCCAGTAGGCCAGGTACGGGACTAGCGGGCACAGATACGCAGTATTTT. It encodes CASRPGTGLAGTDTQYF. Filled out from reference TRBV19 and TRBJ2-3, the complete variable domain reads DGGITQSPKYLFRKEGQNVTLSCEQNLNHDAMYWYRQDPGQGLRLIYYSQIVNDFQKGDIAEGYSVSREKKESFPLTVTSAQKNPTAFYLCASRPGTGLAGTDTQYFGPGTRLTVL.